Sequencing of this T cell receptor beta chain was carried out in a study of Tregs in tolerant kidney transplant recipients. Germline CDR1 LGHNA, CDR2 YNFKEQ. Trimming took 2 bases from V and 4 from J, leaving 29 bases between them. CDR3 size: 20 residues. Produced via immunoSEQ multiplex PCR; TCRdb's table is partial and in-frame only. The sample yields about 83,000 clones, more than 95% seen once. The rearrangement uses TRBV4-2 and TRBJ1-2; D perhaps matches TRBD1 (6 bases). Here the sequenced sample was CD4+ T cells from blood, taken before the transplant. The source of this sequence is a human donor who received a combined kidney and bone marrow transplant. Here the CDR3 DNA reads TGTGCCAGCAGCCAATCCGGCGGAGGGGGAGGGCTCCATCTCCTCTATGGCTACACCTTC. This gives the protein CASSQSGGGGGLHLLYGYTF.